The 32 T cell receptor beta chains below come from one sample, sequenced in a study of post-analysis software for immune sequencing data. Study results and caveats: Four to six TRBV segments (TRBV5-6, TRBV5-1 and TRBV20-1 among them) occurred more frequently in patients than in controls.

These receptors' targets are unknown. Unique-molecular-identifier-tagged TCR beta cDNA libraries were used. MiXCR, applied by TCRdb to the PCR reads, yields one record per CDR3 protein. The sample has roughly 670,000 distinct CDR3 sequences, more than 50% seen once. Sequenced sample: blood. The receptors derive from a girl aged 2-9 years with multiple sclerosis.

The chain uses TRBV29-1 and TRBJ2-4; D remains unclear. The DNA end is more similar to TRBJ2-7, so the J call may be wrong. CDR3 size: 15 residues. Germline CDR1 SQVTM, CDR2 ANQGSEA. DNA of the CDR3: TGCAGCGTTGAAGTAAATCGGAAGGTTTCCTACGAGCAGTACTTC. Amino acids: CSVEVNRKVSYEQYF.

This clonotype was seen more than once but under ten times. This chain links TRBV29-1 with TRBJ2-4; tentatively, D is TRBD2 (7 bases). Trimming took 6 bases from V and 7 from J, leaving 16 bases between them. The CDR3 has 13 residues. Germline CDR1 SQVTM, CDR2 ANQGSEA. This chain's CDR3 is CSVQGQGGNIQYF. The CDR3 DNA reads TGCAGCGTCCAGGGGCAGGGAGGGAACATTCAGTACTTC.

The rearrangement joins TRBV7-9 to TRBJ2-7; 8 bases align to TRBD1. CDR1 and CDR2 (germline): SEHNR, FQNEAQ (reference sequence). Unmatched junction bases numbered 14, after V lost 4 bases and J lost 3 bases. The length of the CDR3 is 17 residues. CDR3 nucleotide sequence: TGTGCCAGCAGCTCCGTATGGGACAGGACCTCCTTCTACGAGCAGTACTTC. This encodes CASSSVWDRTSFYEQYF.

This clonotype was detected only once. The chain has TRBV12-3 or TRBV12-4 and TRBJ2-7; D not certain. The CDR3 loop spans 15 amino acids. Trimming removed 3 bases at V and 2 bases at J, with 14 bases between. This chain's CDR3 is CASSFSPRSTYEQYF. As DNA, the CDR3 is TGTGCCAGCAGTTTCTCTCCACGGAGTACCTACGAGCAGTACTTC.

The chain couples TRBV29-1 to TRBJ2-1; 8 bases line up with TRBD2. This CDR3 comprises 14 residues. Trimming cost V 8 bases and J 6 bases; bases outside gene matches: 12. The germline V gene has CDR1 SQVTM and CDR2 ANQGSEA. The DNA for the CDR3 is TGCAGCACCGAAGCGGGACTAGGCCGCAATGAGCAGTTCTTC. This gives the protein CSTEAGLGRNEQFF.

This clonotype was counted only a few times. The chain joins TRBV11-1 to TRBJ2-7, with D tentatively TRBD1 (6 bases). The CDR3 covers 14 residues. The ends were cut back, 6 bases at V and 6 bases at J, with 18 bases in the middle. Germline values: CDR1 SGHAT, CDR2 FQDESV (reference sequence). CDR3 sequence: CASSYEGVVSEQYF. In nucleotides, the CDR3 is TGTGCCAGCAGTTACGAGGGGGTAGTATCCGAGCAGTACTTC.

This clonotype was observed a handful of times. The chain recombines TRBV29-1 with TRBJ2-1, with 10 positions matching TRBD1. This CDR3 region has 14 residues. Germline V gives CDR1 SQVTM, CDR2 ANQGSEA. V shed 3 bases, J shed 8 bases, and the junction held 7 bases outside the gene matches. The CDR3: CSVEEPGQGYEQFF. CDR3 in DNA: TGCAGCGTTGAGGAGCCGGGACAGGGGTATGAGCAGTTCTTC.

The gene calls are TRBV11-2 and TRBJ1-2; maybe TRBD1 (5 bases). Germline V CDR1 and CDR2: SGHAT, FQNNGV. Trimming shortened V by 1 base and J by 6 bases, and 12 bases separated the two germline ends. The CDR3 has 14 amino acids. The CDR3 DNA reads TGTGCCAGCAGCTTAGGCCCAGGGTACGATGGCTACACCTTC. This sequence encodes CASSLGPGYDGYTF.

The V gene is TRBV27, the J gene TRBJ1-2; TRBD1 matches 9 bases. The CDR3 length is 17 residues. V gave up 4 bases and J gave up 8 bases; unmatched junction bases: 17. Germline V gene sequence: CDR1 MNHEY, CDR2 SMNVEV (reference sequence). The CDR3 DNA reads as TGTGCCAGCAGTTCCAGGGGGGACAGGGTGATTTATGAAGGCTACACCTTC. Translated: CASSSRGDRVIYEGYTF.

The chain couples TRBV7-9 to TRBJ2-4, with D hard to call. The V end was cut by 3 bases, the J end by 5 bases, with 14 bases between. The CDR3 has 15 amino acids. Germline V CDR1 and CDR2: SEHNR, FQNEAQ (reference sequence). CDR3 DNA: TGTGCCAGCAGCTTCGTTGTGGCTGACGAAAACATTCAGTACTTC. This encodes CASSFVVADENIQYF.

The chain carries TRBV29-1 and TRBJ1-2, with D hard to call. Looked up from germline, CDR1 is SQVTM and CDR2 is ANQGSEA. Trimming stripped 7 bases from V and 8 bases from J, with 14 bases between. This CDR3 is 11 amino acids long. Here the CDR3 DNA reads TGCAGCGCCCGGGCCCTGGGGGGCTACACCTTC. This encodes CSARALGGYTF.

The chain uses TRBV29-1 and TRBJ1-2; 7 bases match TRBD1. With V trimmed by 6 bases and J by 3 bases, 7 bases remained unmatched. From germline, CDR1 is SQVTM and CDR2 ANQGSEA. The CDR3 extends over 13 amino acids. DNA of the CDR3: TGCAGCGTCCACCAAGACAGGGACTATGGCTACACCTTC. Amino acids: CSVHQDRDYGYTF. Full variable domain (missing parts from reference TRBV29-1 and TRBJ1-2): SAVISQKPSRDICQRGTSLTIQCQVDSQVTMMFWYRQQPGQSLTLIATANQGSEATYESGFVIDKFPISRPNLTFSTLTVSNMSPEDSSIYLCSVHQDRDYGYTFGSGTRLTVV.

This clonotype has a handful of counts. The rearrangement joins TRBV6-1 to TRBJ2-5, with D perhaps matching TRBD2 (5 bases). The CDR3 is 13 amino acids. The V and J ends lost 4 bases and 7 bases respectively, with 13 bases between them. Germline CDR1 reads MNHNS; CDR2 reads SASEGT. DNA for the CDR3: TGTGCCAGCAGTGGGGTGACTATCGGGACCCAGTACTTC. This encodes CASSGVTIGTQYF.

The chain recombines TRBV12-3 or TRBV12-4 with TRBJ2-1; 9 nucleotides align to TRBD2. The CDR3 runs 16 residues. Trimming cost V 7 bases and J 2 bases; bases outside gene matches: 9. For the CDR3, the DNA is TGTGCCAGCATCATAGGGGCGGGAGGGCCCTACAATGAGCAGTTCTTC. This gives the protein CASIIGAGGPYNEQFF.

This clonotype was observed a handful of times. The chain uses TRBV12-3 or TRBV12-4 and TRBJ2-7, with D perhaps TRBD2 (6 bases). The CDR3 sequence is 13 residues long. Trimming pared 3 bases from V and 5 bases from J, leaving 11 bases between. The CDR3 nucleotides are TGTGCCAGCAGTTTCGGGGGATCCAACGAGCAGTACTTC. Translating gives CASSFGGSNEQYF.

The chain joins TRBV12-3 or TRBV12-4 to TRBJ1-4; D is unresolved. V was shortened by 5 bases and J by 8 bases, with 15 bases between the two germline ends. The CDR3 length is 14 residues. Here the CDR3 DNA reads TGTGCCAGCAGTCCCCGACTGGGGAGGGAAAAACTGTTTTTT. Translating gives CASSPRLGREKLFF.

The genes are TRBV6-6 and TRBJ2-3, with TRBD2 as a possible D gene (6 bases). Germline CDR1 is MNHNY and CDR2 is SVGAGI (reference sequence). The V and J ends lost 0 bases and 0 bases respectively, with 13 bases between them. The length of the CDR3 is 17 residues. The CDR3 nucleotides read TGTGCCAGCAGTTACTCGACGGGCGGGGCTAGCACAGATACGCAGTATTTT. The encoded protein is CASSYSTGGASTDTQYF.

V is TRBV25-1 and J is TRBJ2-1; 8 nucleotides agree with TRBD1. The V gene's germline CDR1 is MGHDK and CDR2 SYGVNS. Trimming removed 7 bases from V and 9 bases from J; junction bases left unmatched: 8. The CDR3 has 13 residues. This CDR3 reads CASTQGEWSEQFF. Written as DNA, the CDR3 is TGTGCCAGCACACAGGGGGAATGGAGTGAGCAGTTCTTC.

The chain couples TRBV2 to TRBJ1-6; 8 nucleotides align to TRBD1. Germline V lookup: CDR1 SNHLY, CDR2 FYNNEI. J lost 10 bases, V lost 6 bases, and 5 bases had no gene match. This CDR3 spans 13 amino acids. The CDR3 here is CASRGQGNSPLHF. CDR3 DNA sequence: TGTGCCAGCAGAGGACAGGGTAACTCACCCCTCCACTTT.

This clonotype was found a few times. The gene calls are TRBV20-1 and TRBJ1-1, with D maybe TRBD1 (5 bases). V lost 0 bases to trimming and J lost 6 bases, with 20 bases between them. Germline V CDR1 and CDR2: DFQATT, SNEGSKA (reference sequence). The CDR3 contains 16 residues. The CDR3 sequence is CSARDSLQGATPEAFF. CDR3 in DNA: TGCAGTGCTAGAGATTCCCTCCAGGGCGCAACCCCTGAAGCTTTCTTT.

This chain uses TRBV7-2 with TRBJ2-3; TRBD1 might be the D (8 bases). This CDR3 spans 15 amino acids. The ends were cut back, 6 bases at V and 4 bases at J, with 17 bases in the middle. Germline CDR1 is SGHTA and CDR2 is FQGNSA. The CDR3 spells CASRGRVQGADTQYF. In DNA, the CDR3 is TGTGCCAGCAGGGGGAGGGTACAGGGGGCAGATACGCAGTATTTT.

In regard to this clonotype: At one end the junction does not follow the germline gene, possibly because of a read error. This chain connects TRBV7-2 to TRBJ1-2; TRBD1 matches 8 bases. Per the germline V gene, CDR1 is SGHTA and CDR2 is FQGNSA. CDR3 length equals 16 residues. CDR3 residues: CASTLTYRDRGEGYSF. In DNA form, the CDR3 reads TGTGCCAGCACCCTTACCTACAGAGACAGGGGAGAGGGCTACTCCTTC.

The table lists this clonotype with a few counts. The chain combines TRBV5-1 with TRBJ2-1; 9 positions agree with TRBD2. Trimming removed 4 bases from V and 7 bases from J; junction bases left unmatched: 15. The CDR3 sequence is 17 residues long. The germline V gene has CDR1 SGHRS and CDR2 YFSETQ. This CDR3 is CASSHHLLSGGKNEQFF. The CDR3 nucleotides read TGCGCCAGCAGCCATCACCTACTAAGCGGGGGGAAAAATGAGCAGTTCTTC.

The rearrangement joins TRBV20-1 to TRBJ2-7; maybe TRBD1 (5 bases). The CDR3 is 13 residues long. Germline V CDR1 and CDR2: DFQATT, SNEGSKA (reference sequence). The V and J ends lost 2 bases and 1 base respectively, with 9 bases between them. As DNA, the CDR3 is TGCAGTGCTAGAACTGCAGGGTCCTACGAGCAGTACTTC. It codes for CSARTAGSYEQYF.

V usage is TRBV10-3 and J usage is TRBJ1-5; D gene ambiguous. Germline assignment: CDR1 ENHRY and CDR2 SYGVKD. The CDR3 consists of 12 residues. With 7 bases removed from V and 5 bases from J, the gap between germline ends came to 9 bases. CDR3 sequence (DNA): TGTGCCATCAATAATGGAGATCAGCCCCAGCATTTT. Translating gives CAINNGDQPQHF.

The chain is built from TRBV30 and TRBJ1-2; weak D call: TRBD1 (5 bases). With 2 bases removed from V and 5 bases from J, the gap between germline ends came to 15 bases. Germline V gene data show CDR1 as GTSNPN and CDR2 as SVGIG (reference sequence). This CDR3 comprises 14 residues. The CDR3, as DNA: TGTGCCTGGAGTCGGGGGGAAGGGCCATATGGCTACACCTTC. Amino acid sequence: CAWSRGEGPYGYTF.

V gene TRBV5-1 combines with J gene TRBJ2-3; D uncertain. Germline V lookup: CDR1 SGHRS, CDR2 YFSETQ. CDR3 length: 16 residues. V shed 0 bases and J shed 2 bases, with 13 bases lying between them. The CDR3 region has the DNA TGCGCCAGCAGCTTGGAGGGTACACAACCCACAGATACGCAGTATTTT. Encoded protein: CASSLEGTQPTDTQYF.

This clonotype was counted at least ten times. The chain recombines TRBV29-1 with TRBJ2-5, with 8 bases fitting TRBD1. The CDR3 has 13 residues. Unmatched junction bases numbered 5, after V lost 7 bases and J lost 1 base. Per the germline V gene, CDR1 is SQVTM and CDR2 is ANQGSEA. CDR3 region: CSAATGAQETQYF. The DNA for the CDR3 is TGCAGCGCCGCGACAGGGGCCCAAGAGACCCAGTACTTC.

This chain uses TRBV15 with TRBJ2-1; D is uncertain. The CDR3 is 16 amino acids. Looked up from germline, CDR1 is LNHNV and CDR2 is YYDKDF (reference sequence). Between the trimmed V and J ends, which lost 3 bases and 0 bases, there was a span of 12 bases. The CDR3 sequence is CATSSQGPSSYNEQFF. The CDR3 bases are TGTGCCACCAGCAGCCAAGGGCCTAGCTCCTACAATGAGCAGTTCTTC.

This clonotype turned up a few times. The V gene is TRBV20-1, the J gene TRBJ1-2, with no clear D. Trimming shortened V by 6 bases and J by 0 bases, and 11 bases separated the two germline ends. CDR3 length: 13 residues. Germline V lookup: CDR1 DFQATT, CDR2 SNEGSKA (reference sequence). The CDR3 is CSAQTAPNYGYTF. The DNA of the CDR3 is TGCAGTGCCCAAACGGCCCCTAACTATGGCTACACCTTC.

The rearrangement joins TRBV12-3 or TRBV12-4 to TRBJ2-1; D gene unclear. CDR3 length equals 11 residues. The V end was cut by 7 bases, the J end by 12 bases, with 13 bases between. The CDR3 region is CASTQIERQFF. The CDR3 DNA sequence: TGTGCCAGCACCCAAATCGAGCGGCAGTTCTTC.

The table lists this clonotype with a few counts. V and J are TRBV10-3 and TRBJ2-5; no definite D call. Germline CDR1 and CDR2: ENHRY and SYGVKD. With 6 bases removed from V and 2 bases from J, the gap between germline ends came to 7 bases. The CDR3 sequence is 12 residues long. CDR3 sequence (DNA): TGTGCCATCAGGGATACGCAAGAGACCCAGTACTTC. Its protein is CAIRDTQETQYF.